This T cell receptor beta chain was documented in a study of T cells after yellow fever vaccination. MiXCR, run by TCRdb on the 5' RACE reads, gives a single entry per CDR3 protein. Among about 320,000 distinct CDR3 sequences listed, 3.5% to 5% were seen once. Details on this clonotype: The antigen is not known.

General study points: Reappearance after the booster was observed for most primary-vaccination clones (about 97% CD4, over 70% CD8). The study noted that FACS-sorted repertoires could contain abundant clonotypes contaminating from the bulk population.

Looked up from germline, CDR1 is SEHNR and CDR2 is FQNEAQ (reference sequence). The trim removed 5 bases at V and 5 bases at J, leaving 13 bases unmatched. The CDR3 is 16 residues long. The input for sequencing was PBMCs, taken 15 days after the yellow fever booster vaccination. This chain joins TRBV7-9 and TRBJ2-5; TRBD2 matches at 8 bases. The sequence was obtained from a man aged 18 to 29 who received the YFV17D yellow fever vaccine. As DNA, the CDR3 is TGTGCCAGCAGCCAACAACCGGGACTAGGTTTGGAGACCCAGTACTTC. Translating gives CASSQQPGLGLETQYF.